This T cell receptor beta chain was identified during a study of T cells in Graves' hyperthyroidism and ophthalmopathy (dated by TCRdb to the late 2010s). Context from the whole study: Peripheral blood samples were taken at initial diagnosis, before any treatment was given. To identify distinguishing TCR V-J signatures, a discovery cohort of around 100 patients was used, comprising 43 with Graves' ophthalmopathy and around 57 with stable Graves' hyperthyroidism. An independent validation cohort of around 19 hyperthyroidism patients and 15 or so patients who later progressed to ophthalmopathy tested prospective prediction of ophthalmopathy. The 95 to 100 discovery patients were randomly divided into training and test sets at a 7:3 ratio. The study also compared thyroid tissue and blood T-cell repertoires from a handful of Graves' hyperthyroidism patients. After sampling, hyperthyroidism patients received methimazole starting at 30 mg daily, and ophthalmopathy patients received high-dose intravenous methylprednisolone. The paper reports TCR Vbeta CDR3 sequencing of roughly 140 peripheral blood samples: around 45 ophthalmopathy, 75 to 80 hyperthyroidism and some 17 progressor patients. General study outcomes and caveats: Most expanded thyroid clonotypes (frequency above 0.001) were also detected in blood, a finding suggesting that blood repertoires may reflect thyroid immune responses. During validation, the model predicted progression to ophthalmopathy a median of about 6.3 months ahead of onset, with around 71% sensitivity and 72.22% specificity. No statistical method was used to set the sample size in advance, and investigators knew the group allocation. In cross-validation, a model built on a 13 V-J signature told ophthalmopathy apart from stable hyperthyroidism with approximately 90% sensitivity and around 83% specificity, and in testing the same model reached 80%/75%.

TCR beta CDR3 regions were amplified from RNA transcripts. The first round of RT-PCR for the TCR CDR3 was performed with the HTBI primer set and the Qiagen OneStep RT-PCR kit. A second multiplex PCR round built the libraries, followed by size selection and purification. Paired-end sequencing of the libraries was performed with 100 bp reads on an Illumina HiSeq2000. The authors processed their data as follows. SOAPnuke was used to process the raw data, with reads discarded if the reads contained adapters or uncalled bases, had a mean Phred below 15, or lacked an exact constant-primer or identifier match. High-quality paired reads were merged with COPE v1.2.5, and unique nucleotide sequences were defined as clonotypes. MiTCR v1.1 was used to align clonotypes to the IMGT TRBV, TRBD and TRBJ reference segments. The analysis was restricted to V-J combinations with a frequency above 0.0001, which together covered around 99% of the repertoires. A TCS score was defined as the ratio of F50 (clonal expansion) to E x V (chaos), with BLOSUM62-based TCRdist applied between CDR3 peptides within each V-J. Welch's t-statistics and random forest reduced fewer than 600 V-J features to around 14, which were used in a naive Bayes classifier (R e1071). TCRdb reworked the public reads: Q25 trimming with fastp, MiXCR clone assembly, productive beta chains retained. Rows are combined by CDR3 protein, so each entry shows the most common genes and DNA. TCRdb assigned the V and J calls; the authors' analysis was not used. This sample comprises 550,000 to 600,000 distinct CDR3 sequences, approximately 16% of them detected only once. The top ten clones comprise 18% of the sample.

Stable Graves' hyperthyroidism was defined as the absence of progression to ophthalmopathy over 18 months of follow-up. Hyperthyroidism patients were newly diagnosed, had a disease duration of under 2 months, and were aged 18 to 65 years. Exclusion was applied to patients with uncontrolled infections, other autoimmune diseases, pregnancy or lactation. Diagnoses were based on clinical symptoms, serum thyroxine and TRAb, thyroid ultrasound and orbital computed tomography. Ficoll-Paque density gradient centrifugation was used to isolate PBMCs from about 10 ml of fresh peripheral blood. Trizol reagent was used to extract total RNA, and RNA quality was then checked on an Agilent 2100 Bioanalyzer. This clonotype was seen more than once but under ten times. Its cognate antigen has yet to be identified. There are no base qualities to consult, and no much larger clone falls within one base. At the junction V is shortened by 2 bases and J by 6 bases, with 9 bases in between. CDR3 length: 13 amino acids, cysteine to phenylalanine. Left in the record is the CDR3 DNA by itself, 39 bases read in frame from the first base. The germline V gene supplies CDR1 SGHDT and CDR2 YYEEEE.

Sequencing input: blood. This TCR was sampled from a woman under 30 with Graves' hyperthyroidism. This chain is built from TRBV5-6 and TRBJ2-4; no confident D gene assignment can be made. The CDR3 protein sequence reads: CASSLTSRNIQYF. The nucleotides read TGTGCCAGCAGCTTAACCAGTCGAAACATTCAGTACTTC.